This T cell receptor (beta chain) is from a study of blood T cell repertoires in COVID-19. Overall study: The study drew acute and convalescent COVID-19 samples from the United States, Italy and Spain. T cells, B-cell-depleted T cells, or PBMCs provided the cDNA or gDNA that served as material.

In the original workflow: Cell counts per sample came from amplifying reference gene primers. Libraries were prepared by immunoSEQ multiplex PCR; TCRdb keeps only in-frame clonotypes and omits some of them. V, J and clone size are those of that table, while D and trimming were read from the DNA. The table has roughly 230,000 clones, approximately 89% seen once. In germline, CDR1 is LGHDT, CDR2 YNNKEL (reference sequence). CDR3 size: 12 residues. Trimming pared 2 bases from V and 1 base from J, leaving 2 bases between. This clonotype originated in a woman between 35 and 50 years old who had recovered from COVID-19. The chain is built from TRBV3-1 (or the pseudogene TRBV3-2) and TRBJ2-5; D gene uncertain. Sequencing was done on a sample of peripheral blood. CDR3 loop: CASSQLQETQYF. In nucleotides, the CDR3 is TGTGCCAGCAGCCAACTCCAAGAGACCCAGTACTTC.